A single sample gave rise to the 32 T cell receptor beta chains below, sequenced in a study of blood T cell repertoires in COVID-19 (dated by TCRdb to between 2020 and 2021). To prepare the library, the immunoSEQ multiplex PCR assay was applied. TCRdb re-hosts the immuneACCESS table, in-frame sequences only. Its copies lack some clones; in the studies checked, an unresolved V gene accounts for under half of them, and the cause for the rest is not known. The sample table contains about 130,000 clones; only one count was recorded for roughly 84% of them. Together, the top ten hold around 13% of the sample. The sequencing input was peripheral blood. The receptors stem from a woman in her thirties who had recovered from COVID-19.

V and J are TRBV19 and TRBJ2-3; weak D call: TRBD2 (5 bases). The V end lost 10 bases, the J end lost 6 bases, and 14 bases lay between the germline ends. The CDR3 loop spans 12 amino acids. The germline CDR1 and CDR2 sequences are LNHDA and SQIVND (reference sequence). The CDR3 DNA reads TGTGCCATCACCCCGACGGGGGATACGCAGTATTTT. This gives the protein CAITPTGDTQYF.

The chain has TRBV30 and TRBJ1-5; perhaps TRBD1 as D (5 bases). V gave up 1 base and J gave up 5 bases, with 18 bases separating them. The CDR3 is 16 amino acids. Germline CDR1 is GTSNPN and CDR2 is SVGIG (reference sequence). CDR3 region: CAWSADSGITDQPQHF. CDR3 bases: TGTGCCTGGAGTGCCGACTCAGGGATCACGGATCAGCCCCAGCATTTT. Based on the CDR3 plus reference TRBV30 and TRBJ1-5, the full variable domain is SQTIHQWPATLVQPVGSPLSLECTVEGTSNPNLYWYRQAAGRGLQLLFYSVGIGQISSEVPQNLSASRPQDRQFILSSKKLLLSDSGFYLCAWSADSGITDQPQHFGDGTRLSIL.

The chain links TRBV2 to TRBJ2-7; 14 bases map to TRBD2. This CDR3 is 14 amino acids long. From germline, CDR1 is SNHLY and CDR2 FYNNEI. V gave up 6 bases and J gave up 3 bases; unmatched junction bases: 1. CDR3 DNA: TGTGCCAGCAGGGGGACTAGCGGGAGCTACGAGCAGTACTTC. Translating gives CASRGTSGSYEQYF.

CDR3 loop: CASSIRGAAPSPETQYF. The CDR3 bases are TGTGCCAGTAGTATTCGGGGGGCTGCCCCGTCTCCGGAGACCCAGTACTTC. The chain is built from TRBV19 and TRBJ2-5, with D perhaps matching TRBD2 (7 bases). V was pared by 3 bases and J by 5 bases, with 22 bases between. CDR3 length: 17 amino acids. Germline V lookup: CDR1 LNHDA, CDR2 SQIVND (reference sequence).

The chain employs TRBV21-1 and TRBJ1-5; the DNA was not used to check the table's D call, TRBD1. TRBV21-1 counts as a pseudogene. This CDR3 is built from 13 residues. Here the CDR3 DNA reads TGTGCCGGAGAAGGGACAGGGTTTCAGCCCCAGCATTTT. It codes for CAGEGTGFQPQHF.

The chain recombines TRBV19 with TRBJ1-2, with a possible D match to TRBD1 (5 bases). V lost 5 bases to trimming and J lost 8 bases, with 24 bases between them. CDR1 and CDR2 from the germline V gene are LNHDA and SQIVND (reference sequence). The CDR3 is 16 residues long. CDR3 sequence (DNA): TGTGCCAGTAGTGGAAGATTTTGGGACTCACAGGAGGGCTACACCTTC. It specifies CASSGRFWDSQEGYTF.

The rearrangement links TRBV7-8 to TRBJ2-4, with 9 bases matching TRBD2. Germline assignment: CDR1 SGHVS and CDR2 FQNEAQ. V was clipped by 3 bases and J by 7 bases; unmatched bases: 7. The CDR3 has 15 amino acids. The CDR3 loop reads CASSLRASGANIQYF. CDR3 nucleotide sequence: TGTGCCAGCAGCTTGAGAGCTAGCGGGGCCAACATTCAGTACTTC.

This sequence joins TRBV4-1 and TRBJ2-3, with 9 nucleotides matching TRBD1. CDR3 size: 19 residues. V shed 1 base, J shed 2 bases, and the junction held 13 bases outside the gene matches. Germline V gene sequence: CDR1 MGHRA, CDR2 YSYEKL. CDR3 in DNA: TGCGCCAGCAGCCAAGCGGGTGTGGGACAGGGACTTAACACAGATACGCAGTATTTT. This gives the protein CASSQAGVGQGLNTDTQYF.

The rearrangement links TRBV6-5 to TRBJ2-7; TRBD1 might be the D (6 bases). The germline V gene encodes CDR1 MNHEY and CDR2 SVGAGI. The CDR3 runs to 14 residues. The V end was cut by 2 bases, the J end by 0 bases, with 8 bases between. The CDR3 here is CASSYKGVSYEQYF. CDR3 sequence (DNA): TGTGCCAGCAGTTACAAGGGGGTCTCCTACGAGCAGTACTTC.

The chain is built from TRBV12-5 and TRBJ1-1, with 10 bases lining up with TRBD1. Per the germline V gene, CDR1 is LGHNT and CDR2 is FRNRAP. The trim removed 1 base at V and 5 bases at J, leaving 7 bases unmatched. The CDR3 loop spans 16 amino acids. This CDR3 reads CASGLGTGGIMTEAFF. Written as DNA, the CDR3 is TGTGCTAGTGGTTTGGGGACAGGGGGAATTATGACTGAAGCTTTCTTT. The variable domain in full, with the rest retrieved from reference TRBV12-5 and TRBJ1-1, is DARVTQTPRHKVTEMGQEVTMRCQPILGHNTVFWYRQTMMQGLELLAYFRNRAPLDDSGMPKDRFSAEMPDATLATLKIQPSEPRDSAVYFCASGLGTGGIMTEAFFGQGTRLTVV.

The chain has TRBV19 and TRBJ1-2; 8 nucleotides agree with TRBD1. The CDR3 runs to 16 residues. V shed 5 bases, J shed 6 bases, and the junction held 14 bases outside the gene matches. The V gene's germline CDR1 is LNHDA and CDR2 SQIVND (reference sequence). The CDR3 region has the DNA TGTGCCAGTAGTGCGCATAGTGAGCAGGGGGCGGATGGCTACACCTTC. The encoded protein is CASSAHSEQGADGYTF.

This clone was seen only once. The chain combines TRBV5-5 with TRBJ2-7; 12 bases are a match to TRBD2. The CDR3 is made up of 14 amino acids. J gave up 7 bases and V 2 bases, and 4 bases lay outside the gene matches. Germline lookup yields CDR1 SGHKS and CDR2 YYEKEE (reference sequence). CDR3 DNA: TGTGCCAGCAGCTTTGCTAGCGGGAGGGGGGAGCAGTACTTC. This codes for CASSFASGRGEQYF.

This clone was detected only once. The chain couples TRBV9 to TRBJ2-3, with 9 bases lining up with TRBD2. With V trimmed by 1 base and J by 6 bases, 15 bases remained unmatched. Germline V gene data show CDR1 as SGDLS and CDR2 as YYNGEE. The CDR3 loop spans 18 amino acids. In DNA form, the CDR3 reads TGTGCCAGCAGCGTATCGGCCTCTAGCGGGAAGGTCGAGGATACGCAGTATTTT. Its translation is CASSVSASSGKVEDTQYF.

V and J are TRBV20-1 and TRBJ1-2; 7 positions match TRBD1. CDR1 is DFQATT, CDR2 SNEGSKA, per germline (reference sequence). The ends lost 5 bases at V and 4 bases at J; junction bases unmatched: 1. The CDR3 length is 11 residues. The CDR3 bases are TGCAGTGCTCGGACAGGCTATGGCTACACCTTC. It specifies CSARTGYGYTF.

The gene calls are TRBV12-3 or TRBV12-4 and TRBJ1-2; perhaps TRBD1 as D (6 bases). CDR3 length equals 12 residues. V lost 8 bases, J lost 3 bases, and 10 bases lay in between. The CDR3 nucleotides read TGTGCCAGCTCGGCAGGGGACTATGGCTACACCTTC. Translated, it gives CASSAGDYGYTF.

This rearrangement joins TRBV5-4 to TRBJ1-2; 10 positions agree with TRBD1. CDR1 is SGHNT, CDR2 YYREEE, per germline (reference sequence). After removal of 7 bases from V and 3 bases from J, the junction contained 12 bases not matched to a gene. CDR3 length: 16 residues. This chain's CDR3 is CASVSGTGASDYGYTF. DNA for the CDR3: TGTGCCAGCGTTTCCGGGACAGGGGCTTCGGACTATGGCTACACCTTC.

The V gene is TRBV15, the J gene TRBJ2-6; possible D gene TRBD2, 6 bases. The germline V gene encodes CDR1 LNHNV and CDR2 YYDKDF (reference sequence). The CDR3 has 17 residues. Deletions cut 4 bases from V and 1 base from J, with 14 bases between. The CDR3 sequence: CATSTRLGGSGANVLTF. DNA for the CDR3: TGTGCCACCAGCACCCGATTGGGAGGATCTGGGGCCAACGTCCTGACTTTC.

This CDR3 reads CASTPGQGGYQPQHF. The CDR3 DNA follows: TGTGCCAGTACCCCTGGACAGGGTGGCTATCAGCCCCAGCATTTT. This sequence joins TRBV19 and TRBJ1-5; 8 nucleotides align to TRBD1. Germline CDR1 is LNHDA and CDR2 is SQIVND (reference sequence). CDR3 size: 15 residues. J lost 5 bases, V lost 7 bases, and 10 bases had no gene match. Full variable domain (missing parts from reference TRBV19 and TRBJ1-5): DGGITQSPKYLFRKEGQNVTLSCEQNLNHDAMYWYRQDPGQGLRLIYYSQIVNDFQKGDIAEGYSVSREKKESFPLTVTSAQKNPTAFYLCASTPGQGGYQPQHFGDGTRLSIL.

V is TRBV4-2 and J is TRBJ2-3, with D maybe TRBD2 (6 bases). Between the trimmed V and J ends, which lost 0 bases and 5 bases, there was a span of 12 bases. CDR3 length: 15 residues. Germline values: CDR1 LGHNA, CDR2 YNFKEQ. In DNA, the CDR3 is TGTGCCAGCAGCCAAGAACGCTACGGGGGAGATACGCAGTATTTT. Amino acid sequence: CASSQERYGGDTQYF.

This chain uses TRBV9 with TRBJ1-3; the D is unclear. Deletions cut 4 bases from V and 0 bases from J, with 8 bases between. Germline-derived CDR1 and CDR2 are SGDLS and YYNGEE. The CDR3 runs to 14 residues. The CDR3 region has the DNA TGTGCCAGCAGCCCCCCGGGCTCTGGAAACACCATATATTTT. Translating it yields CASSPPGSGNTIYF.

This clone was recorded once. The chain is built from TRBV5-1 and TRBJ1-4, with TRBD1 as a possible D gene (5 bases). Germline lookup yields CDR1 SGHRS and CDR2 YFSETQ. V was cut by 4 bases and J by 0 bases, with 13 bases left in between. CDR3 size: 16 residues. For the CDR3, the DNA is TGCGCCAGCAGCCAACCATCGGGGGCAACTAATGAAAAACTGTTTTTT. It translates to CASSQPSGATNEKLFF.

This clone was seen just once. V is TRBV6-1 and J is TRBJ1-1, with D perhaps TRBD1 (6 bases). Germline-derived CDR1 and CDR2 are MNHNS and SASEGT. The V gene lost 4 bases and the J gene lost 3 bases, with 21 bases spanning the gap. The CDR3 is 17 amino acids. As DNA, the CDR3 is TGTGCCAGCAGTGTCATTATGGCCATCCCAGGGGACACTGAAGCTTTCTTT. It is translated as CASSVIMAIPGDTEAFF.

This clone was recorded once. V usage is TRBV27 and J usage is TRBJ1-4; tentatively, D is TRBD1 (5 bases). Germline V CDR1 and CDR2: MNHEY, SMNVEV (reference sequence). The germline V and J ends were trimmed by 6 bases and 8 bases, with 19 bases remaining between them. The CDR3 sequence is 15 residues long. The CDR3 sequence: CASSLIGDISEKLFF. The DNA for the CDR3 is TGTGCCAGCAGCCTAATAGGGGATATTAGCGAAAAACTGTTTTTT.

This clone was seen a single time. The V gene is TRBV12-5, the J gene TRBJ2-7, with unresolved D. V was cut by 1 base and J by 6 bases, with 7 bases left in between. Per germline, CDR1 LGHNT and CDR2 FRNRAP. The CDR3 consists of 12 residues. The CDR3 protein is CASGLGGVEQYF. CDR3 nucleotide sequence: TGTGCTAGTGGTTTGGGCGGCGTCGAGCAGTACTTC.

The V and J genes are TRBV14 and TRBJ2-1; D call uncertain. The CDR3 spans 15 residues. V was cut by 0 bases and J by 4 bases, with 10 bases left in between. Per the germline V gene, CDR1 is SGHDN and CDR2 is FVKESK. In nucleotides, the CDR3 is TGTGCCAGCAGCCAAGATGTCACAGTGTACAATGAGCAGTTCTTC. Its translation: CASSQDVTVYNEQFF.

The V and J genes are TRBV2 and TRBJ2-5; TRBD1 matches 9 bases. The CDR3 sequence is 14 residues long. Germline V gene data show CDR1 as SNHLY and CDR2 as FYNNEI. J gave up 4 bases and V 3 bases, and 3 bases lay outside the gene matches. This CDR3 is CASSDGTGLETQYF. In DNA, the CDR3 is TGTGCCAGCAGTGACGGGACAGGGCTAGAGACCCAGTACTTC.

The rearrangement joins TRBV6-1 to TRBJ2-1; D unclear. The CDR3 sequence is 15 residues long. Germline-derived CDR1 and CDR2 are MNHNS and SASEGT. V lost 2 bases and J lost 8, with 16 bases in between. The chain's CDR3 is CASSEIGAARDEQFF. DNA for the CDR3: TGTGCCAGCAGTGAAATCGGAGCAGCTCGTGATGAGCAGTTCTTC.

The CDR3 protein is CASSPREGSSYEQYF. The CDR3 DNA follows: TGTGCCAGCAGCCCTAGGGAGGGAAGCTCCTACGAGCAGTACTTC. V is TRBV11-2 and J is TRBJ2-7; the match to TRBD2 covers 7 bases. Germline CDR1 is SGHAT and CDR2 is FQNNGV. V lost 5 bases to trimming and J lost 0 bases; unmatched junction nucleotides: 7. There are 15 residues in the CDR3.

The J gene is TRBJ1-1, the V gene TRBV5-4; 10 bases match TRBD1. This CDR3 has 16 amino acids. Per germline, CDR1 SGHNT and CDR2 YYREEE (reference sequence). V lost 4 bases and J lost 4; bases outside the gene matches: 10. CDR3 region: CASSPTSGQGSTEAFF. The CDR3 bases are TGTGCCAGCAGCCCTACATCGGGACAGGGGAGCACTGAAGCTTTCTTT.

The J gene is TRBJ2-1, the V gene TRBV14; possibly TRBD2 for D (6 bases). The germline CDR1 and CDR2 sequences are SGHDN and FVKESK. The V end was cut by 4 bases, the J end by 1 base, with 11 bases between. The CDR3 runs 15 residues. CDR3 nucleotides: TGTGCCAGCAGCCTGGGGACTGCATCCTACAATGAGCAGTTCTTC. It specifies CASSLGTASYNEQFF.

The chain has TRBV6-5 and TRBJ2-1, with 8 bases identical to TRBD2. Germline V CDR1 and CDR2: MNHEY, SVGAGI. This CDR3 region has 15 residues. The V segment lost 0 bases and the J segment 10 bases; nucleotides outside the gene matches: 8. CDR3 sequence reads: CASSYSTGGPGEQFF. The CDR3 DNA reads TGTGCCAGCAGTTACTCGACGGGAGGGCCGGGGGAGCAGTTCTTC.

The CDR3 reads CASSYSGQGLQETQYF. CDR3 coding DNA: TGTGCCAGCAGTTACTCGGGACAGGGGCTGCAAGAGACCCAGTACTTC. The chain employs TRBV6-5 and TRBJ2-5, with TRBD1 identical over 10 bases. CDR3 size: 16 residues. With V trimmed by 0 bases and J by 2 bases, 3 bases remained unmatched. Germline values: CDR1 MNHEY, CDR2 SVGAGI.